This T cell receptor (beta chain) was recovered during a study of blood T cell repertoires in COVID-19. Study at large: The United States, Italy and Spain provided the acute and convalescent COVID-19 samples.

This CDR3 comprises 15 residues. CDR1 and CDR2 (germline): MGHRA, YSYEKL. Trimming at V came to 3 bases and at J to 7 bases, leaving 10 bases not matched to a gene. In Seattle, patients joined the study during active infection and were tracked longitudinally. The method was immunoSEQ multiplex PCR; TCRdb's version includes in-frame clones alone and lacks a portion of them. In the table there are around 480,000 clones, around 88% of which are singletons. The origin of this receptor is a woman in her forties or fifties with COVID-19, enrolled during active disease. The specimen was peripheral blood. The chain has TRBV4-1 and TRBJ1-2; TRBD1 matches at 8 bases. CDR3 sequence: CASSHPGQALGGYTF. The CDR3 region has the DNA TGCGCCAGCAGCCACCCGGGACAGGCTTTAGGTGGCTACACCTTC.